This T cell receptor (beta chain) was found in a study of CD8 T cells in Susac syndrome. The sequenced target, TCR beta, came from blood CD8+ and CD4+ T cells. TEMRA cells were FACS-enriched, with CD8+ and CD4+ T cells isolated negatively. An input of roughly 0.45 to 1 ug of RNA was subjected to reverse transcription using random hexamers. Amplification of TCR beta CDR3 was carried out by immunoSEQ multiplex PCR, which covered 54 Vbeta and 13 Jbeta segments. One entry per CDR3 protein results from TCRdb running MiXCR on the immunoSEQ multiplex PCR reads. The repertoire includes just over 300,000 distinct CDR3 sequences, 92% of them detected once, and about 0.07% sits in the top ten. This receptor was obtained from a human donor with multiple sclerosis. Sequenced material: CD4+ T cells from PBMCs.

CDR3 in amino acids: CSARGLETQYF. CDR3 in DNA: TGCAGCGCCAGGGGGTTAGAGACCCAGTACTTC. V and J are TRBV29-1 and TRBJ2-5; 7 nucleotides align to TRBD1. V lost 7 bases to trimming and J lost 4 bases; unmatched junction nucleotides: 3. The CDR3 is made up of 11 amino acids. Per germline, CDR1 SQVTM and CDR2 ANQGSEA.